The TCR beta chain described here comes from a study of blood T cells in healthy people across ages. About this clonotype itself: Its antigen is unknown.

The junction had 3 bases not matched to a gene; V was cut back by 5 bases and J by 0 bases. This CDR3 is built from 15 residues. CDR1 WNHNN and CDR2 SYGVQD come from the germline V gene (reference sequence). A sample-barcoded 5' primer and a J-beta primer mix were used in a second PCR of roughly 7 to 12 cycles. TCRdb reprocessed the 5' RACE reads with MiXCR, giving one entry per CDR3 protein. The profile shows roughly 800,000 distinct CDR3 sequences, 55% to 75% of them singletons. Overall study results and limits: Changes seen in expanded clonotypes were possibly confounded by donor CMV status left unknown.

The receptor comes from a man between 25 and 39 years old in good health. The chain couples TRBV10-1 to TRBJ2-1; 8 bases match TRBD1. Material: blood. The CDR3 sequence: CASSWDRSSYNEQFF. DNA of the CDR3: TGCGCCAGCAGTTGGGACAGGAGCTCCTACAATGAGCAGTTCTTC.